The T cell receptor (beta chain) under discussion was sequenced for a study of shared clonotypes between healthy human individuals (dated by TCRdb to the early 2020s). Some background on the complete study: A couple of women and a few men aged 18 to 49 years were included in the cohort. Each donor's leukapheresis produced roughly between roughly 0.85 and 10 billion PBMCs. Blood TCR repertoires of several healthy adults were deeply sequenced to estimate repertoire size and the extent of clonotype sharing between individuals. Libraries were prepared and TCR repertoires were sequenced by different laboratories using diverse techniques, in order to increase sequencing depth and limit assay-specific biases. For each donor, three plates each were used for CD4 naive and CD4 memory, two plates were used for CD8 naive, and one plate was used for CD8 memory.

The donors were healthy, HIV-negative adults who had no recently reported acute infections or vaccinations. Every donor was a Caucasian adult living in Nashville, Tennessee, USA. CD4+ T cells were enriched by magnetic negative selection; naive cells were then positively selected on CD45RA, and the negative fraction formed the memory subset. Blood was collected by leukapheresis, and PBMCs were isolated by Ficoll-Histopaque density gradient centrifugation and then cryopreserved in liquid nitrogen vapor phase. Analytical flow cytometry was used to check the purity and quantity of every magnetically sorted T cell population. Genomic DNA was isolated from each sorted fraction and quantified by UV absorbance on a Nanodrop 2000c. Results the study describes overall, beyond this receptor: About 5% of naive CD4, 3% to 4% of naive CD8, 2.3% of memory CD4, and less than 0.45% of memory CD8 clonotypes were shared across a few donors. Compared with non-shared clonotypes, clonotypes shared by all four sorted-subset donors had higher generation probabilities. Pairwise subsampling led to the expectation that sequencing depth would affect the degree of clonotype sharing among donors. Larger estimated clonotype richness was generally found for naive subsets than for memory subsets. The small number of donors limited the genetic and exposure-history diversity represented. Sampling was limited to blood, and TCR repertoires in tissue likely differ from TCR repertoires in blood. Incomplete sequencing was indicated by rarefaction of sorted-subset datasets, despite the large sequencing depth.

TCR CDR3 regions were amplified from genomic DNA by multiplex PCR using the deep immunoSEQ assay. Genomic DNA extracted from each cell subset was distributed evenly over all wells of several immunoSEQ 96-well plates, and each plate served as one replicate. For sorted subsets, around 200 ng genomic DNA, equal to some 30,000 T cell genomes, was loaded into each replicate PCR. Purified libraries were measured with a Qubit 3.0 fluorometer, size-checked on a Bioanalyzer 2100, and measured again with the KAPA Library Quantification kit. Every immunoSEQ 96-well plate was sequenced on a dedicated single-read 150-cycle Illumina NextSeq 550 flow cell. From the authors' description of their analysis: Because only junctional sequences without quality scores were contained in the immunoSEQ output, filtering matching that applied to full-length reads could not be performed. To assign V/J genes and CDR3, sequences were annotated using PyIR, a Python wrapper for IgBLAST v1.9, with IMGT germline references. Reads were removed for weak V/J assignments (E-value above 1e-6), missing CDR3, stop codons, out-of-frame junctions, or ambiguous translated residues. A V3J clonotype was defined by an identical inferred V gene, J gene, and CDR3 amino acid sequence. Percentage overlap between repertoires was calculated by dividing the number of shared unique clonotypes by the size of the smaller repertoire. Three approaches were used to assess repertoire richness: RTK rarefaction, the Chao1 estimator, and Recon v2.1 estimates of unobserved clonotypes. For all TCRbeta clonotypes obtained by the gDNA method from four donors, generation probabilities were computed with OLGA. The table comes from immuneACCESS by way of TCRdb, which keeps in-frame sequences with V and J called. Part of the clones is missing from these tables; in studies checked, under half for an unresolved V gene and the rest for unknown reasons. That table supplies the V and J calls and clone size; D and trimming were determined from the DNA. For this sample the table gives 1 million to 1.3 million clones, of which around three quarters were detected only once. The ten largest make up roughly 0.57% of the sample.

V loses 3 bases at its end and J loses 7 bases; junction bases beyond the gene matches: 6. As encoded in the germline V gene, CDR1 is SGHTA while CDR2 is FQGTGA. The CDR3 spans 14 residues, from the cysteine through the phenylalanine. The entry retains the CDR3 DNA only, 42 bases that are in frame from base 1. As to this clone: Its cognate antigen has yet to be identified. No per-base quality is available; no much larger clone lies one base away.

The chain is made from TRBV7-3 and TRBJ2-3, and 8 junction bases match TRBD2. Sequencing input: memory CD4+ T cells from PBMCs. The cell subset or site label of this sample denotes: CD45RA-negative fraction. This receptor was taken from a man younger than 30 in good health. Some clones in this sample may be carry-over from other donors' samples. The bases read TGTGCCAGCAGCTTCACTAGCGGAAGCTATACGCAGTATTTT. The encoded protein is CASSFTSGSYTQYF.